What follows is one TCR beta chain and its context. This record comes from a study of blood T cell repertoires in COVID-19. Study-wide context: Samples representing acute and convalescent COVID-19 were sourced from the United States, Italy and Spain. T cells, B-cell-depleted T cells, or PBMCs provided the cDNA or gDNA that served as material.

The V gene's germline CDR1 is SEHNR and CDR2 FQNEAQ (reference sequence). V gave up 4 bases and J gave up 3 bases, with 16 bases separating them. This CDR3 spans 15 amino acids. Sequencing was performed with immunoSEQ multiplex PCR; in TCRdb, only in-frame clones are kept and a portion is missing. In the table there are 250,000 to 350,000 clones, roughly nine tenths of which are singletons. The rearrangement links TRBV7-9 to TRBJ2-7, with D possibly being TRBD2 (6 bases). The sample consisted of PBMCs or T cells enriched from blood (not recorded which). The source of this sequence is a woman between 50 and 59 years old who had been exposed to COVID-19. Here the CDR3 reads CASSSTSGTLYEQYF. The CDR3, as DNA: TGTGCCAGCAGCTCAACCTCCGGGACTCTCTACGAGCAGTACTTC.